A selection of T cell receptor beta chains follows, all from one sample in a study of Graves' ophthalmopathy and Graves' hyperthyroidism. From the multiplex PCR reads, TCRdb called clonotypes with MiXCR, one entry per CDR3 protein. The profile shows some 1.1 million distinct CDR3 sequences, 35% to 45% of them singletons. What was sequenced was peripheral blood or thyroid tissue (not recorded which). The receptors were sampled from an adult man with Graves' hyperthyroidism. Both conserved end residues are part of each CDR3. The order of the fields is clone size, D gene, J gene, V gene, CDR3 DNA, CDR3 protein. The D gene is left open where the match is weak. The size of a clone is reported for some rows only, either as once, few or many, or as a class for expanded clones.

abundance: few; d_gene: TRBD1; j_gene: TRBJ2-7; v_gene: TRBV25-1; CDR3nt: TGTGCCAGCAGCCTACCAGGGTCGGCAGGGGGCAACGAGCAGTACTTC; CDR3aa: CASSLPGSAGGNEQYF
abundance: .; d_gene: .; j_gene: TRBJ2-6; v_gene: TRBV7-3; CDR3nt: TGTGCCAGCAGCTTAATTTCATGGGGAGGCCCAGGGGATGGGGCCAACGTCCTGACTTTC; CDR3aa: CASSLISWGGPGDGANVLTF
abundance: once; d_gene: TRBD1; j_gene: TRBJ2-2; v_gene: TRBV14; CDR3nt: TGTGCCAGCAGCCCCAGGGTCGGTGTCAGGGGGCATTCGAGGGAGCTGTTTTTT; CDR3aa: CASSPRVGVRGHSRELFF
abundance: .; d_gene: TRBD1; j_gene: TRBJ1-1; v_gene: TRBV5-4; CDR3nt: TGTGCCAGCAGCCCACCGGGACAGGGGGCTGTTGCTTTCTTT; CDR3aa: CASSPPGQGAVAFF
abundance: few; d_gene: TRBD2; j_gene: TRBJ2-7; v_gene: TRBV2; CDR3nt: TGTGCCAGCAGCCCTGGACTAGCGCGCGAGCAGTACTTC; CDR3aa: CASSPGLAREQYF
abundance: few; d_gene: TRBD2; j_gene: TRBJ2-5; v_gene: TRBV6-1; CDR3nt: TGTGCCAGCAGTGCAGCGGGAACACAAGAGACCCAGTACTTC; CDR3aa: CASSAAGTQETQYF
abundance: .; d_gene: TRBD1; j_gene: TRBJ1-6; v_gene: TRBV3-1; CDR3nt: TGTGCCAGCAGTCCCAATCAGGGGGCACGGAATTCACCCCTCCACTTT; CDR3aa: CASSPNQGARNSPLHF
abundance: .; d_gene: .; j_gene: TRBJ1-1; v_gene: TRBV28; CDR3nt: TGTGCCAGCAGTCCTACAGGGAACATGAACACTGAAGCTTTCTTT; CDR3aa: CASSPTGNMNTEAFF
abundance: .; d_gene: .; j_gene: TRBJ1-4; v_gene: TRBV4-1; CDR3nt: TGCGCCAGCAGCCAAGAAGGCCGAAGCATGACTAATGAAAAACTGTTTTTT; CDR3aa: CASSQEGRSMTNEKLFF
abundance: many; d_gene: .; j_gene: TRBJ1-1; v_gene: TRBV20-1; CDR3nt: TGCAGTGCTAGAGTTCACAGTATGAACACTGAAGCTTTCTTT; CDR3aa: CSARVHSMNTEAFF
abundance: .; d_gene: .; j_gene: TRBJ2-7; v_gene: TRBV7-2; CDR3nt: TGTGCCAGCGGACCGGGGGCACGATCCTACGAGCAGTACTTC; CDR3aa: CASGPGARSYEQYF
abundance: .; d_gene: .; j_gene: TRBJ2-5; v_gene: TRBV7-2; CDR3nt: TGTGCCAGCAGCTTATGGTTCCTGTCCGGGCAAGAGACCCAGTACTTC; CDR3aa: CASSLWFLSGQETQYF
abundance: many; d_gene: .; j_gene: TRBJ1-6; v_gene: TRBV20-1; CDR3nt: TGCAGTGCACGACAGAGCTATAATTCACCCCTCCACTTT; CDR3aa: CSARQSYNSPLHF
abundance: .; d_gene: .; j_gene: TRBJ1-2; v_gene: TRBV7-8; CDR3nt: TGTGCCAGCAGCTTAGGCTTCAGGGACTATGGCTACACCTTC; CDR3aa: CASSLGFRDYGYTF
abundance: .; d_gene: .; j_gene: TRBJ1-2; v_gene: TRBV10-3; CDR3nt: TGTGCCAGCAGCCGAAAAACGATTTCTGCAGGGGTTGGCTACACCTTC; CDR3aa: CASSRKTISAGVGYTF
abundance: once; d_gene: .; j_gene: TRBJ1-2; v_gene: TRBV25-1; CDR3nt: TGTGCCAGCAGTGAATGGAGGGGGGGTGATGGCTACACCTTC; CDR3aa: CASSEWRGGDGYTF
abundance: few; d_gene: .; j_gene: TRBJ1-1; v_gene: TRBV3-1; CDR3nt: TGTGCCAGCAGCAGACCGAATACGGGTGATACTGAAGCTTTCTTT; CDR3aa: CASSRPNTGDTEAFF
abundance: .; d_gene: TRBD2; j_gene: TRBJ2-7; v_gene: TRBV6-6; CDR3nt: TGTGCCAGCAGTTTCGTGCTGAGCGGGGGGCCGGGAGAGCAGTACTTC; CDR3aa: CASSFVLSGGPGEQYF
abundance: many; d_gene: .; j_gene: TRBJ1-1; v_gene: TRBV5-5; CDR3nt: TGTGCCAGCAGCTTGTTGAGCACCTTGAACACTGAAGCTTTCTTT; CDR3aa: CASSLLSTLNTEAFF
abundance: .; d_gene: .; j_gene: TRBJ2-7; v_gene: TRBV18; CDR3nt: TGTGCCAGCTCACCACCCAGAGGCCAGGGCCGGGTCTACGAGCAGTACTTC; CDR3aa: CASSPPRGQGRVYEQYF
abundance: many; d_gene: TRBD1; j_gene: TRBJ1-5; v_gene: TRBV6-4; CDR3nt: TGTGCCAGCAGTGAGGAACAGGGGCTGCCCCAGCATTTT; CDR3aa: CASSEEQGLPQHF
abundance: .; d_gene: TRBD1; j_gene: TRBJ2-6; v_gene: TRBV7-2; CDR3nt: TGTGCCAGCAGCAAGGAGCGCAGGGGGTCGGCTGGGGCCAACGTCCTGACTTTC; CDR3aa: CASSKERRGSAGANVLTF
abundance: once; d_gene: .; j_gene: TRBJ2-2; v_gene: TRBV7-9; CDR3nt: TGTGCCAGCAGTTTTCTCGGGAACACCGGGGAGCTGCTTTTT; CDR3aa: CASSFLGNTGELLF
abundance: few; d_gene: TRBD2; j_gene: TRBJ2-7; v_gene: TRBV5-1; CDR3nt: TGCGCCAGCAGCCAAGACCCAGCGGGAGACTACGAGCAGTACTTC; CDR3aa: CASSQDPAGDYEQYF
abundance: few; d_gene: TRBD1; j_gene: TRBJ1-2; v_gene: TRBV6-5; CDR3nt: TGTGCCAGCAGTGAAAAGGGGGCGGGGTATGGCTACACCTTC; CDR3aa: CASSEKGAGYGYTF
abundance: few; d_gene: TRBD1; j_gene: TRBJ1-6; v_gene: TRBV10-2; CDR3nt: TGCGCCAGCAGTGGGGACAGTAATAATTCACCCCTCCACTTT; CDR3aa: CASSGDSNNSPLHF
abundance: many; d_gene: .; j_gene: TRBJ1-6; v_gene: TRBV15; CDR3nt: TGTGCCACCAGCAGAGTGCGGCAGGCTAATTCACCCCTCCACTTT; CDR3aa: CATSRVRQANSPLHF
abundance: .; d_gene: .; j_gene: TRBJ2-5; v_gene: TRBV7-9; CDR3nt: TGTGCCAGCAGCTTTGGATTCTTGGGGGAACAGACCCAGTACTTC; CDR3aa: CASSFGFLGEQTQYF
abundance: many; d_gene: .; j_gene: TRBJ1-2; v_gene: TRBV15; CDR3nt: TGTGCCACCAGCAGAGATTGGGGCCCGCAGACCTTC; CDR3aa: CATSRDWGPQTF
abundance: .; d_gene: .; j_gene: TRBJ2-7; v_gene: TRBV2; CDR3nt: TGTGCCAGCAAGCGGACGGGAGACTCCTTCTACGAGCAGTACTTC; CDR3aa: CASKRTGDSFYEQYF
abundance: few; d_gene: .; j_gene: TRBJ1-2; v_gene: TRBV5-1; CDR3nt: TGCGCCAGCAGCAACACAGGGAGAAGCTATGGCTACACCTTC; CDR3aa: CASSNTGRSYGYTF
abundance: .; d_gene: TRBD1; j_gene: TRBJ1-1; v_gene: TRBV7-2; CDR3nt: TGTGCCAGCACCTCCCCCGGGACAGGGGGTAGGAACACTGAAGCTTTCTTT; CDR3aa: CASTSPGTGGRNTEAFF
abundance: .; d_gene: .; j_gene: TRBJ1-6; v_gene: TRBV25-1; CDR3nt: TGTGCCAGCATATCACCCGCTTCTAATTCACCCCTCCACTTT; CDR3aa: CASISPASNSPLHF
abundance: .; d_gene: .; j_gene: TRBJ1-2; v_gene: TRBV5-1; CDR3nt: TGCGCCAGCAGGGATACTGGGAAGACTAACTATGGCTACACCTTC; CDR3aa: CASRDTGKTNYGYTF
abundance: .; d_gene: .; j_gene: TRBJ1-5; v_gene: TRBV2; CDR3nt: TGTGCCAGCAGTAAATTGGGGCCGGAGGGTCAGCCCCAGCATTTT; CDR3aa: CASSKLGPEGQPQHF
abundance: .; d_gene: TRBD2; j_gene: TRBJ2-7; v_gene: TRBV4-2; CDR3nt: TGTGCCAGCAGCAGGACTAGCATCGAGCAGTACTTC; CDR3aa: CASSRTSIEQYF
abundance: .; d_gene: .; j_gene: TRBJ1-2; v_gene: TRBV7-9; CDR3nt: TGTGCCAGCACCGAGGGGGGGCCGCCTGATGGCTACACCTTC; CDR3aa: CASTEGGPPDGYTF
abundance: .; d_gene: .; j_gene: TRBJ2-5; v_gene: TRBV29-1; CDR3nt: TGCAGCGTACCAGGGGGGGGTGGAACCCAGTACTTC; CDR3aa: CSVPGGGGTQYF
abundance: many; d_gene: .; j_gene: TRBJ2-7; v_gene: TRBV29-1; CDR3nt: TGCAGCGTTGCCTTGAGGCTTTCCTACGAGCAGTACTTC; CDR3aa: CSVALRLSYEQYF